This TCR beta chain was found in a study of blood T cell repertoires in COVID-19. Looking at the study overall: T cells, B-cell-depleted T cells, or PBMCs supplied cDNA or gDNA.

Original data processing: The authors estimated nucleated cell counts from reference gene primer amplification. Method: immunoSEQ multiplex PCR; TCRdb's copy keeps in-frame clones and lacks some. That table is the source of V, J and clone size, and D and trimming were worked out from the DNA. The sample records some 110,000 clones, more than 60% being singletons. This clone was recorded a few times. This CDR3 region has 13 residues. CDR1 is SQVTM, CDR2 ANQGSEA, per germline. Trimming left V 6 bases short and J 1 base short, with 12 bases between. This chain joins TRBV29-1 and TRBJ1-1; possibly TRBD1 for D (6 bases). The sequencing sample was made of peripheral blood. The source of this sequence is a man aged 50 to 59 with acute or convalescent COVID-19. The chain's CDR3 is CSVVRGPNTEAFF. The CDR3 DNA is TGCAGCGTCGTCAGGGGCCCGAACACTGAAGCTTTCTTT.